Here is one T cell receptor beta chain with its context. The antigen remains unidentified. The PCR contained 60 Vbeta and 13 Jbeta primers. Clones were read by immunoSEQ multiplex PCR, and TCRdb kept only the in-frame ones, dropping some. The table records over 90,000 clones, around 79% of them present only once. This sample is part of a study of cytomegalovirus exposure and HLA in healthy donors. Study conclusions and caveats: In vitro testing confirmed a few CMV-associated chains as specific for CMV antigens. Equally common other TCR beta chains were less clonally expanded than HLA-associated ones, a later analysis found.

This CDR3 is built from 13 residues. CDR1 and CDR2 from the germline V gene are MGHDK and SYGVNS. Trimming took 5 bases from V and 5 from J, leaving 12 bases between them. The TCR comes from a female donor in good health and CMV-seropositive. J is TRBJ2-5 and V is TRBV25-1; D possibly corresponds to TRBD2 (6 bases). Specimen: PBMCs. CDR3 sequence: CASSWGEWETQYF. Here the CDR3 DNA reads TGTGCCAGCAGTTGGGGGGAATGGGAGACCCAGTACTTC.